The 17 T cell receptor beta chains in this list originate from one sample, sequenced in a study of T cell repertoires in cytomegalovirus infection. MiXCR, applied by TCRdb to the reads, yields one record per CDR3 protein. In the table there are around 530,000 distinct CDR3 sequences, more than 25% of which are singletons. The sequenced sample was PBMCs. These receptors all stem from a human donor in good health (CMV status not recorded). Some clones in this sample may be carry-over from other donors' samples.

Only a few counts were recorded for this clonotype. The V call is TRBV7-2, the J call TRBJ2-7; D unresolved. The CDR3 consists of 12 residues. Germline V gene lookup returns CDR1 SGHTA and CDR2 FQGNSA. Trimming removed 6 bases at V and 4 bases at J, with 10 bases between. The chain's CDR3 is CASRKPSYEQYF. The CDR3 DNA reads TGTGCCAGCAGAAAACCGTCATACGAGCAGTACTTC.

This chain links TRBV5-4 with TRBJ2-1; weak D call: TRBD2 (6 bases). V lost 0 bases and J 7 bases, leaving 20 bases between the germline ends. The CDR3 consists of 17 residues. The germline V gene has CDR1 SGHNT and CDR2 YYREEE (reference sequence). CDR3 DNA: TGTGCCAGCAGCTTGGGGGTAGAGGAGGGCCGGGTTAATGAGCAGTTCTTC. Amino acids: CASSLGVEEGRVNEQFF.

This clonotype came up a few times. This chain links TRBV28 with TRBJ2-1; TRBD2 is a possible D gene (8 bases). V lost 7 bases, J lost 4 bases, and 17 bases lay in between. Germline V CDR1 and CDR2: MDHEN, SYDVKM. CDR3 length: 15 residues. The CDR3 region has the DNA TGTGCCAGCAACCAGGGGGGCGGGGGGTACAATGAGCAGTTCTTC. This translates into CASNQGGGGYNEQFF.

This chain joins TRBV2 and TRBJ2-1; 8 bases match TRBD2. CDR1 and CDR2 from the germline V gene are SNHLY and FYNNEI. V shed 7 bases and J 7 bases; nucleotides not matched to a gene: 15. The CDR3 is 16 amino acids. The CDR3 sequence is CASIQLAGGPINEQFF. CDR3 bases: TGTGCCAGCATTCAACTCGCGGGAGGACCCATAAATGAGCAGTTCTTC.

This clonotype was detected a few times. V usage is TRBV6-1 and J usage is TRBJ2-1; TRBD2 might be the D (5 bases). The CDR3 spans 15 residues. The V gene's germline CDR1 is MNHNS and CDR2 SASEGT. V was trimmed by 6 bases and J by 0 bases, leaving 12 bases between them. CDR3 DNA sequence: TGTGCCAGCAGACCCGACTACAGCTCCTACAATGAGCAGTTCTTC. It yields the protein CASRPDYSSYNEQFF.

The chain's CDR3 is CASSFLGGEETQYF. Written as DNA, the CDR3 is TGTGCCAGCAGCTTCCTAGGGGGGGAAGAGACCCAGTACTTC. The rearrangement joins TRBV11-2 to TRBJ2-5; possible D gene TRBD2, 7 bases. The germline V gene has CDR1 SGHAT and CDR2 FQNNGV. CDR3 length: 14 amino acids. Trimming left V 3 bases short and J 3 bases short, with 11 bases between. The full variable domain, completed using reference TRBV11-2 and TRBJ2-5, is EAGVAQSPRYKIIEKRQSVAFWCNPISGHATLYWYQQILGQGPKLLIQFQNNGVVDDSQLPKDRFSAERLKGVDSTLKIQPAKLEDSAVYLCASSFLGGEETQYFGPGTRLLVL.

This clonotype appeared a few times. The rearrangement joins TRBV7-8 to TRBJ1-1; D gene uncertain. Trimming left V 5 bases short and J 7 bases short, with 14 bases between. The CDR3 is made up of 13 amino acids. From germline, CDR1 is SGHVS and CDR2 FQNEAQ. CDR3 region: CASSPLLMSEAFF. CDR3 nucleotide sequence: TGTGCCAGCAGCCCCTTGCTTATGAGTGAAGCTTTCTTT.

The rearrangement uses TRBV6-2 or TRBV6-3 and TRBJ2-1; TRBD2 agrees at 9 bases. The CDR3 spans 17 residues. V was clipped by 0 bases and J by 9 bases; unmatched bases: 12. Germline V gives CDR1 MNHEY, CDR2 SVGEGT. CDR3 DNA sequence: TGTGCCAGCAGTTACTCGATTCTCTCCGGACTAGCGAGTGAGCAGTTCTTC. Residues: CASSYSILSGLASEQFF.

This clonotype has only a few counts. The rearrangement uses TRBV7-8 and TRBJ2-7; D gene ambiguous. In germline, CDR1 is SGHVS, CDR2 FQNEAQ. V was shortened by 0 bases and J by 0 bases, with 6 bases between the two germline ends. This CDR3 spans 14 amino acids. DNA for the CDR3: TGTGCCAGCAGCTTAGCAGAGAGCTCCTACGAGCAGTACGTC. Protein: CASSLAESSYEQYV.

This clonotype came up a few times. The chain uses TRBV5-1 and TRBJ2-1, with TRBD2 matching over 12 bases. This CDR3 contains 16 residues. V was clipped by 0 bases and J by 8 bases; unmatched bases: 6. Germline loops: CDR1 SGHRS, CDR2 YFSETQ. CDR3 nucleotides: TGCGCCAGCAGCTTGGCACTAGCGGGAGGAGAGGATGAGCAGTTCTTC. This codes for CASSLALAGGEDEQFF.

This clonotype came up a few times. The chain is built from TRBV7-2 and TRBJ2-3, with 14 bases fitting TRBD2. From germline, CDR1 is SGHTA and CDR2 FQGNSA. The J segment lost 2 bases and the V segment lost 5 bases, leaving 3 bases of the junction unmatched. The CDR3 covers 16 residues. The CDR3 sequence: CASSPGLAGATDTQYF. The CDR3 DNA reads as TGTGCCAGCAGCCCGGGACTAGCGGGAGCCACAGATACGCAGTATTTT.

For the CDR3, the DNA is TGTGCCAGCAGTGAACTGGGAGCCCTGCGAGCTTTCTTT. Residues: CASSELGALRAFF. The chain recombines TRBV6-5 with TRBJ1-1; D is unclear. The germline V gene has CDR1 MNHEY and CDR2 SVGAGI. V lost 5 bases, J lost 10 bases, and 17 bases lay in between. The CDR3 consists of 13 residues.

The rearrangement uses TRBV28 and TRBJ1-2; no firm D call. Germline V gene sequence: CDR1 MDHEN, CDR2 SYDVKM. This CDR3 contains 13 residues. Trimming cost V 3 bases and J 1 base, with 6 bases left between them. The CDR3 nucleotides are TGTGCCAGCAGTTTTACAAATAACTATGGCTACACCTTC. Residues: CASSFTNNYGYTF.

The V gene is TRBV7-9, the J gene TRBJ2-5; 10 bases map to TRBD2. The CDR3 covers 15 residues. The germline V gene encodes CDR1 SEHNR and CDR2 FQNEAQ (reference sequence). J was trimmed by 5 bases and V by 5 bases; bases with no gene match: 8. The CDR3 here is CASSPRSGRVETQYF. DNA for the CDR3: TGTGCCAGCAGCCCAAGGAGCGGGAGGGTGGAGACCCAGTACTTC.

This sequence joins TRBV15 and TRBJ2-7, with D maybe TRBD1 (5 bases). This CDR3 has 13 residues. Trimming cost V 0 bases and J 5 bases, with 8 bases left between them. CDR1 LNHNV and CDR2 YYDKDF come from the germline V gene (reference sequence). The CDR3 DNA follows: TGTGCCACCAGCAGAGAAGGACACCACGAGCAGTACTTC. Its protein product is CATSREGHHEQYF.

This clonotype was detected a few times. V is TRBV4-3 and J is TRBJ2-1; 10 bases are a match to TRBD1. The CDR3 has 18 residues. The V and J ends lost 3 bases and 5 bases, in that order; junction bases with no gene match: 13. CDR1 LGHNA and CDR2 YSLEER come from the germline V gene. CDR3 in DNA: TGCGCCAGCAGCCATTCCCGGGACAGGGGATTCGGGGACAATGAGCAGTTCTTC. As protein: CASSHSRDRGFGDNEQFF.

In its sample, this clonotype was seen a few times. The chain combines TRBV11-2 with TRBJ1-4; TRBD1 matches at 7 bases. The length of the CDR3 is 16 residues. V trimming: 0 bases; J trimming: 4 bases; junction bases outside the gene matches: 5. Germline CDR1 SGHAT, CDR2 FQNNGV. The CDR3 DNA reads TGTGCCAGCAGCTTAGAAGGGGGCGCGGTTAATGAAAAACTGTTTTTT. Its translation: CASSLEGGAVNEKLFF.